The TCR beta chain under discussion was sequenced for a study of blood T cells in healthy people across ages. The length of the CDR3 is 15 residues. Germline lookup yields CDR1 SGHTA and CDR2 FQGNSA. Study-level findings and limits: Long-lived donors exceeded aged donors in naive CD4+ cells and diversity. TCR beta diversity per million T cells fell roughly linearly with age. TCR beta diversity correlated strongly with naive T cell percentage.

Through a sample-barcoded 5' primer and a J-beta primer mix, a second PCR was run for roughly 7 to 12 cycles. No fewer than 2.5 million CDR3-containing paired-end reads came from each sample. MiXCR was run by TCRdb on the 5' RACE reads, yielding one entry per CDR3 protein. Here the sample spans about 1.8 million distinct CDR3 sequences, around half being singletons. As to this clonotype: Its matching antigen is unknown.

Input material: blood. The chain links TRBV7-2 to TRBJ2-4, with 7 bases lining up with TRBD1. Gene TRBJ2-7 matches the end of the DNA better, so the J call may be wrong. This clonotype was sampled from a woman aged 40 to 50 in good health. The CDR3 nucleotides read TGTGCCAGCAGCTTCGCCGGGACAGATTATTACGAGCAGTACTTC. As protein: CASSFAGTDYYEQYF.